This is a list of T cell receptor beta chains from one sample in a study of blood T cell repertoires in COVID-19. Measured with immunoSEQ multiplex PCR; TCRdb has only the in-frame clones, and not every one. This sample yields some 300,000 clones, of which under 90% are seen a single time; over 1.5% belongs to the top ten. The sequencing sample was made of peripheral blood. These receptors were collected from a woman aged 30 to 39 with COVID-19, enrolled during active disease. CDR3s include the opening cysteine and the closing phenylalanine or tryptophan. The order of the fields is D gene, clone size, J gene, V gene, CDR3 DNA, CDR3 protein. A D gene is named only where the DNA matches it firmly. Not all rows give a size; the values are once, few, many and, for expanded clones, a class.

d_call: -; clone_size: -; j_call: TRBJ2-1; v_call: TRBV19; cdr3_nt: TGTGCCAGTAGTATAGATCTTAGAGAGCAGTTCTTC; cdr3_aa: CASSIDLREQFF
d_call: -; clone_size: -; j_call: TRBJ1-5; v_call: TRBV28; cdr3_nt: TGTGCCAGCACTTCTCAGACAGGTTTGAGGAGCAATCAGCCCCAGCATTTT; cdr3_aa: CASTSQTGLRSNQPQHF
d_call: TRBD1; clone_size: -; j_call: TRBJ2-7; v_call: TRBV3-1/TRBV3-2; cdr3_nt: TGTGCCAGCAGCCCCCGGACAGGGAGTGAGCAGTACTTC; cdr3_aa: CASSPRTGSEQYF
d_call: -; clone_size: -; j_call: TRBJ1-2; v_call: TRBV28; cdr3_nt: TGTGCCAGCAGCCCAGCCGCGGGGGGCTTTAACTATGGCTACACCTTC; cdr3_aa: CASSPAAGGFNYGYTF
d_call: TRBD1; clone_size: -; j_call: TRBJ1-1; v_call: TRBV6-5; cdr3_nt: TGTGCCAGCAGTTACGGGACAGGGGAAGCTTTCTTT; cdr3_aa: CASSYGTGEAFF
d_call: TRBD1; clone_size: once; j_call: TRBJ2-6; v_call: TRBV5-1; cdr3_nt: TGCGCCAGCAGCTATAATGGACAGGCTAACTCTGGGGCCAACGTCCTGACTTTC; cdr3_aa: CASSYNGQANSGANVLTF
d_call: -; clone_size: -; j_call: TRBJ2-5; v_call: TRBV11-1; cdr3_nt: TGTGCCAGCAGCTTTGACGGGGAGACCCAGTACTTC; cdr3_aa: CASSFDGETQYF
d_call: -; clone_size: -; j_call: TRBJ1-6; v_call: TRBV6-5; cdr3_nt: TGTGCCAGCAGCCCCCCGTCCTATAATTCACCCCTCCACTTT; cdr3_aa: CASSPPSYNSPLHF
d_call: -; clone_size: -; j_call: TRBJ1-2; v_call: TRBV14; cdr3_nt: TGTGCCAGCAGCCAAGATCGGACATACGGCTACACCTTC; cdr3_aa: CASSQDRTYGYTF
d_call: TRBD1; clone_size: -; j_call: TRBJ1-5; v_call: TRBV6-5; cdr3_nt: TGTGCCAGCAGTTATAACAGGGGTCAGCCCCAGCATTTT; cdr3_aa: CASSYNRGQPQHF
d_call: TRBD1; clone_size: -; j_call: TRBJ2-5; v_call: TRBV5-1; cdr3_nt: TGCGCCAGCAGCTCGGGACAGCTTGAGGAGACCCAGTACTTC; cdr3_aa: CASSSGQLEETQYF
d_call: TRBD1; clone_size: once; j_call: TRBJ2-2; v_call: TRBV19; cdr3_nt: TGTGCCAGTAGCAGAACTCCGCCGGGACAGGGGGGAACCGGGGAGCTGTTTTTT; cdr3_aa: CASSRTPPGQGGTGELFF
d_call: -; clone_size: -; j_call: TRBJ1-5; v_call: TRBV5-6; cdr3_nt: TGTGCCAGCAGCTTGGACAGGGACTATAATCAGCCCCAGCATTTT; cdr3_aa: CASSLDRDYNQPQHF
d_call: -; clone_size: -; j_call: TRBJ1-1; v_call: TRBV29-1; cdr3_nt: TGCAGCGTCAGGGGTTTCTTGATGAACACTGAAGCTTTCTTT; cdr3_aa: CSVRGFLMNTEAFF
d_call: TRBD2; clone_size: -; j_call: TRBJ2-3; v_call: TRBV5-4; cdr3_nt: TGTGCCAGCAGCCGCCGAAAAGGGAGCTTTCTAGCGGGGAACACAGATACGCAGTATTTT; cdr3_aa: CASSRRKGSFLAGNTDTQYF
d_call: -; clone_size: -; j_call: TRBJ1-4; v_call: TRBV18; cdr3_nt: TGTGCCAGCTCACCGGGGGCGGGTCGAACTAATGAAAAACTGTTTTTT; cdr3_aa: CASSPGAGRTNEKLFF
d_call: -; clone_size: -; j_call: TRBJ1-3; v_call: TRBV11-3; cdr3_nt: TGTGCCAGCAGCCCCCGACTCCCCTCTGGAAACACCATATATTTT; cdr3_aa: CASSPRLPSGNTIYF
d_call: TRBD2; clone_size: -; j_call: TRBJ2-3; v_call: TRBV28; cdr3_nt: TGTGCCAGCAGCGGGGGGGTAGTTCAAGATACGCAGTATTTT; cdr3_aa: CASSGGVVQDTQYF
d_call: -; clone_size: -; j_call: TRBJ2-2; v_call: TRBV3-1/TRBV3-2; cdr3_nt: TGTGCCAGCAGCCAAGATGCGGGTCGGGGAAACACCGGGGAGCTGTTTTTT; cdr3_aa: CASSQDAGRGNTGELFF
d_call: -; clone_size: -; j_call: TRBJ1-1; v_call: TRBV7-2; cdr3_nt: TGTGCCAGCAGCTTAGTTCTAGGGGGGGTAACTGAAGCTTTCTTT; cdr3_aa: CASSLVLGGVTEAFF
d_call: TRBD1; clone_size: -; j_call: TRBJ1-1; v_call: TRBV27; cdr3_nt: TGTGCCAGCAGGGGACAGACGAACACTGAAGCTTTCTTT; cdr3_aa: CASRGQTNTEAFF
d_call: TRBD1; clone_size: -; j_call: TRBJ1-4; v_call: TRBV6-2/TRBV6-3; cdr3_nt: TGTGCCAGCAGCCCTCGTGGACAGGGCGGGTTCTCTGAAAAACTGTTTTTT; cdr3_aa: CASSPRGQGGFSEKLFF
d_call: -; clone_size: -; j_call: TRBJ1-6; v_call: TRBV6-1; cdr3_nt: TGTGCCAGCAGTGAAGCCCCGTTGGCGGGGAGGGGTAATTCACCCCTCCACTTT; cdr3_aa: CASSEAPLAGRGNSPLHF
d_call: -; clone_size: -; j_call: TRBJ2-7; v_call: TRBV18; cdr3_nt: TGTGCCAGCTCACCTGGCGGAACAGGGATCGAGCAGTACTTC; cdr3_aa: CASSPGGTGIEQYF
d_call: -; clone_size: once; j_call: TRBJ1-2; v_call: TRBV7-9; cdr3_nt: TGTGCCAGCAGCTTTGGCAGGGCTGGCTACACCTTC; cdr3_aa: CASSFGRAGYTF
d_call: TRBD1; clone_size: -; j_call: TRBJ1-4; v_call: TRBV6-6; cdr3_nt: TGTGCCAGCAGCCTCACGTCCCGGACAGGCCGAGTTACAACTAATGAAAAACTGTTTTTT; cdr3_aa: CASSLTSRTGRVTTNEKLFF
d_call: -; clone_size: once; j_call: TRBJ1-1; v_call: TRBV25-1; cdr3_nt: TGTGCCAGCAGTGAAAAGGGGCGAGGCACTGAAGCTTTCTTT; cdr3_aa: CASSEKGRGTEAFF
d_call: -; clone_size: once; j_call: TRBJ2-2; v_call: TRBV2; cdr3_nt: TGTGCCAGCACCCAAATGGAGATAAACACCGGGGAGCTGTTTTTT; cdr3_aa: CASTQMEINTGELFF